This TCR beta chain came from a study of blood T cell repertoires in COVID-19. About the research overall: Sites across the United States, Italy and Spain contributed samples from acute and convalescent COVID-19.

The CDR3 contains 16 residues. Looked up from germline, CDR1 is SSHAT and CDR2 is FNYEAQ (reference sequence). V lost 5 bases and J lost 7; bases outside the gene matches: 10. Source study methods: Estimated nucleated cell counts came from reference gene primer amplification. The protocol was immunoSEQ multiplex PCR, while the TCRdb copy is restricted to in-frame clones and leaves out a portion. The V and J calls and clone size are taken from that table; D and trimming were inferred from the DNA. The sample yields hundreds of thousands of clones, approximately 86% seen once. This TCR was recovered from a man between 60 and 75 years old who had recovered from COVID-19. This chain connects TRBV7-7 to TRBJ2-2; the match to TRBD1 covers 10 bases. The source material was peripheral blood. CDR3 nucleotide sequence: TGTGCCAGCAGCCCCACGCCGGGACAGGGGCACGGGGAGCTGTTTTTT. Encoded protein: CASSPTPGQGHGELFF.